These T cell receptor beta chains were read from a single sample in a study of T cell changes during pregnancy in multiple sclerosis. Generated by immunoSEQ multiplex PCR, the TCRdb table keeps only in-frame clones and is missing some. Among around 96,000 clones listed, 90% to 95% were seen once. The sample was peripheral blood, taken after pregnancy. The receptor source for this set is a female donor in good health, enrolled as a control in a pregnancy study. The CDR3 runs from the conserved cysteine through the conserved F or W. D genes are given only for firm matches. Part of the rows lack a size; the others show once, few, many or a class for expanded clones.

clone size	J gene	V gene	D gene	CDR3 DNA	CDR3 protein
.	TRBJ1-1	TRBV18	.	TGTGCCAGCTCAGGGGGCTTAGGCACTGAAGCTTTCTTT	CASSGGLGTEAFF
.	TRBJ2-1	TRBV28	TRBD2	TGTGCCAGCACCTTGACACCGGGACTAGCGGGAAGCGATGAGCAGTTCTTC	CASTLTPGLAGSDEQFF
.	TRBJ2-7	TRBV2	.	TGTGCCAGCCCTCATAGCGGGCTAGCGGGACAGGGGGAGCAGTACTTC	CASPHSGLAGQGEQYF
.	TRBJ2-3	TRBV7-9	.	TGTGCCAGCAGCTTAGGAAGGGGGGGGGCAGGGACCACAGATACGCAGTATTTT	CASSLGRGGAGTTDTQYF
once	TRBJ2-1	TRBV4-2	TRBD2	TGTGCCAGCAGCCAGGTAGCGGGAGGGGATGAGCAGTTCTTC	CASSQVAGGDEQFF
.	TRBJ2-7	TRBV11-2	.	TGTGCCAGCAGCTTAGTTGGGGGCCGCCACGAGCAGTACTTC	CASSLVGGRHEQYF
.	TRBJ1-4	TRBV5-1	TRBD1	TGCGCCAGCAGCTGGGGACAGTCAACTAATGAAAAACTGTTTTTT	CASSWGQSTNEKLFF
.	TRBJ2-7	TRBV25-1	TRBD2	TGTGCCAGCAGTGTAGTGGAGCCGGCGGGAGGCTACTACGAGCAGTACTTC	CASSVVEPAGGYYEQYF
.	TRBJ2-1	TRBV19	TRBD1	TGTGCCAGTAGTACGTATACAGGGGGCAATTACAATGAGCAGTTCTTC	CASSTYTGGNYNEQFF
.	TRBJ2-1	TRBV29-1	TRBD2	TGCAGCGTTCATAGCGGGAGGGGGTACAATGAGCAGTTCTTC	CSVHSGRGYNEQFF
.	TRBJ1-1	TRBV6-6	TRBD1	TGTGCCAGCAGGCCGGGACAGCTCACCTCTGAAGCTTTCTTT	CASRPGQLTSEAFF
.	TRBJ1-4	TRBV5-1	TRBD1	TGCGCCAGCAGCTTGGGAGACAGGGGGGCAACTAATGAAAAACTGTTTTTT	CASSLGDRGATNEKLFF
.	TRBJ1-3	TRBV28	.	TGTGCCAGCAGCAAAATGGGGGGTACAGGAAACACCATATATTTT	CASSKMGGTGNTIYF
.	TRBJ2-5	TRBV7-9	TRBD1	TGTGCCAGCAGCCCTGCCCGGACAGGCGGAGAGACCCAGTACTTC	CASSPARTGGETQYF
.	TRBJ2-2	TRBV9	.	TGTGCCAGCAGCGCCCAGGGCTTCACCGGGGAGCTGTTTTTT	CASSAQGFTGELFF
.	TRBJ2-1	TRBV5-1	TRBD1	TGCGCCAGCAGCGCCGGGACAGGGGGCTACAATGAGCAGTTCTTC	CASSAGTGGYNEQFF
.	TRBJ2-7	TRBV11-1	.	TGTGCCAGCAGCTTTGTAGCAGGGACTCAGTACTTC	CASSFVAGTQYF
.	TRBJ2-1	TRBV18	.	TGTGCCAGCTCACCTACCCCCGTCCCCGGGAGAAGTAATGAGCAGTTCTTC	CASSPTPVPGRSNEQFF
.	TRBJ2-5	TRBV5-1	.	TGCGCCAGCAGCTGGGAGGCAGCTAAGGGGACCCAGTACTTC	CASSWEAAKGTQYF
.	TRBJ2-1	TRBV27	TRBD2	TGTGCCAGCAATCCGGGACTAGCGGGACTAGGAGAGCAGTTCTTC	CASNPGLAGLGEQFF
once	TRBJ2-1	TRBV5-8	TRBD1	TGTGCCAGCAGCACCGGACAGGGTTCTGTAAATGAGCAGTTCTTC	CASSTGQGSVNEQFF
.	TRBJ2-7	TRBV7-8	.	TGTGCCAGCAAAAAAGGGGACAACCCCTACGAGCAGTACTTC	CASKKGDNPYEQYF
.	TRBJ2-7	TRBV10-3	TRBD1	TGTGCCATCAGTGGACAGGGGGCCTACGAGCAGTACTTC	CAISGQGAYEQYF
.	TRBJ2-1	TRBV29-1	TRBD2	TGCAGCGTTGAACCCCTCGCGCGGGAGTTCGATGAGCAGTTCTTC	CSVEPLAREFDEQFF
.	TRBJ2-1	TRBV11-2	TRBD2	TGTGCCAGCAGCTTGGAGACTAGCAGCTACAATGAGCAGTTCTTC	CASSLETSSYNEQFF
medium-sized	TRBJ2-3	TRBV6-4	TRBD2	TGTGCCAGCAGTGTGGCGGGAGGGACTTCAGATACGCAGTATTTT	CASSVAGGTSDTQYF
.	TRBJ1-1	TRBV27	.	TGTGCCAGCAGTTTAGTTCGGGGAAACACTGAAGCTTTCTTT	CASSLVRGNTEAFF
once	TRBJ2-7	TRBV27	.	TGTGCCAGCAGTTGGGTGGGGGGTTCCTACGAGCAGTACTTC	CASSWVGGSYEQYF
.	TRBJ2-5	TRBV5-4	TRBD2	TGTGCCAGCAGCGGCGGGGGACTAGCGGGTGAGGTGACCCAGTACTTC	CASSGGGLAGEVTQYF
.	TRBJ1-2	TRBV28	TRBD1	TGTGCCAGCAGACAAACAGGGGGCCCCTATGGCTACACCTTC	CASRQTGGPYGYTF
.	TRBJ2-3	TRBV5-1	TRBD2	TGCGCCAGCAGCCCAAATAGCGGGAAGATCACAGATACGCAGTATTTT	CASSPNSGKITDTQYF
.	TRBJ2-1	TRBV2	TRBD1	TGTGCCATCGGGACAGGGGCTTACAATGAGCAGTTCTTC	CAIGTGAYNEQFF